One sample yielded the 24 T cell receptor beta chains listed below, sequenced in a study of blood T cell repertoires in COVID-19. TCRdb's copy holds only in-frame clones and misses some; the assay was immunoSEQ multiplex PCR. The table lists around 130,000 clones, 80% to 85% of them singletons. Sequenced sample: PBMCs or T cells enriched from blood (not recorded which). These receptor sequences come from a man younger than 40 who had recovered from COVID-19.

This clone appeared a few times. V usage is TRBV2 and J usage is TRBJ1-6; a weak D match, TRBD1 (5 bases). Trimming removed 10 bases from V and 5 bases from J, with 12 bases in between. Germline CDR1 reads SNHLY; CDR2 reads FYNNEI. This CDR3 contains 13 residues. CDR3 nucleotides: TGTGCCACCCAAAGCAGGGATAATTCACCCCTCCACTTT. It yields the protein CATQSRDNSPLHF.

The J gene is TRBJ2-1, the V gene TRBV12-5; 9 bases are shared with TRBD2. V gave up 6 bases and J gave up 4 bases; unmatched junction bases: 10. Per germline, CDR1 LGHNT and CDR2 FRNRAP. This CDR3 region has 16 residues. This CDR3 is CASGSSLAGKYNEQFF. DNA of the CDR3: TGTGCTAGTGGATCCTCGCTAGCGGGGAAATACAATGAGCAGTTCTTC.

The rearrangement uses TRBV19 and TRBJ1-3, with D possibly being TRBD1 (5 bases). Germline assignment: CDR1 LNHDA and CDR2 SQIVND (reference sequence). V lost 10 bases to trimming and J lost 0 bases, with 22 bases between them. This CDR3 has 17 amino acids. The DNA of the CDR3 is TGTGCCACCGCCCTCGGCGGGGCCGCAAACTCTGGAAACACCATATATTTT. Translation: CATALGGAANSGNTIYF.

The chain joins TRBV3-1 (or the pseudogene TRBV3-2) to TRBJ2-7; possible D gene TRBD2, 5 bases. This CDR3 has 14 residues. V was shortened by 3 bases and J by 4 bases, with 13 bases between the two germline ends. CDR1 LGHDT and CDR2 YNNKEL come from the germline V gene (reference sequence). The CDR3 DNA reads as TGTGCCAGCAGCCACCTGGGAGCGAATTACGAGCAGTACTTC. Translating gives CASSHLGANYEQYF.

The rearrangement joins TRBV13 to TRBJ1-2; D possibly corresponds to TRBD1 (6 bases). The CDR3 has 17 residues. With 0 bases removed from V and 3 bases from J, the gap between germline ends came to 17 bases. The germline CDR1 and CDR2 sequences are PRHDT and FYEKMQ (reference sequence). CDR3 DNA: TGTGCCAGCAGCTTAGGCCACAGGGCGCTGGGCGACTATGGCTACACCTTC. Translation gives CASSLGHRALGDYGYTF. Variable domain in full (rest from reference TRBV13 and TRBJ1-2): AAGVIQSPRHLIKEKRETATLKCYPIPRHDTVYWYQQGPGQDPQFLISFYEKMQSDKGSIPDRFSAQQFSDYHSELNMSSLELGDSALYFCASSLGHRALGDYGYTFGSGTRLTVV.

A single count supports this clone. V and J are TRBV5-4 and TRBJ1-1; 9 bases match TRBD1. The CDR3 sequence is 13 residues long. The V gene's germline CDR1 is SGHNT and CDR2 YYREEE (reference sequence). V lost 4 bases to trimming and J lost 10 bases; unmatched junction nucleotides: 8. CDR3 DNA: TGTGCCAGCAGCCTGACAGGGGGAGTGGGAGCTTTCTTT. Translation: CASSLTGGVGAFF.

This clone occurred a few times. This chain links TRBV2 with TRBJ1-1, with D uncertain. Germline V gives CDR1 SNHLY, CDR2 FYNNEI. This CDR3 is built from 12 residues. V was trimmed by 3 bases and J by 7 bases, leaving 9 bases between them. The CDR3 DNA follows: TGTGCCAGCAGTGATATGTCCCTTGAAGCTTTCTTT. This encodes CASSDMSLEAFF. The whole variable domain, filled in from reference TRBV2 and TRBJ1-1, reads EPEVTQTPSHQVTQMGQEVILRCVPISNHLYFYWYRQILGQKVEFLVSFYNNEISEKSEIFDDQFSVERPDGSNFTLKIRSTKLEDSAMYFCASSDMSLEAFFGQGTRLTVV.

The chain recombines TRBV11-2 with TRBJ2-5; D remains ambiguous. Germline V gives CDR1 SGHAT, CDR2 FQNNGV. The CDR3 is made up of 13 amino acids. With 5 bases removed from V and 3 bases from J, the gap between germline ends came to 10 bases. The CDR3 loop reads CASSRVREETQYF. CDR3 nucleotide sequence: TGTGCCAGCAGCCGCGTCCGAGAAGAGACCCAGTACTTC.

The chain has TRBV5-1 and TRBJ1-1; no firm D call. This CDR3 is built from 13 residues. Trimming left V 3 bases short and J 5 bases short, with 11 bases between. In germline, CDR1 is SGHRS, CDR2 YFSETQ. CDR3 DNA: TGCGCCAGCAGCTGGGCCTTGGGTACTGAAGCTTTCTTT. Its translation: CASSWALGTEAFF.

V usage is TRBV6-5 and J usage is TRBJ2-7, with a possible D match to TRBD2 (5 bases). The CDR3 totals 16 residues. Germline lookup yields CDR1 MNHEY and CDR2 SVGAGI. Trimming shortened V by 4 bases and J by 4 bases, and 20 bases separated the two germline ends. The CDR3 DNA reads TGTGCCAGCAGTTCCTCCGGAGGTAGCTCGGGATACGAGCAGTACTTC. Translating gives CASSSSGGSSGYEQYF.

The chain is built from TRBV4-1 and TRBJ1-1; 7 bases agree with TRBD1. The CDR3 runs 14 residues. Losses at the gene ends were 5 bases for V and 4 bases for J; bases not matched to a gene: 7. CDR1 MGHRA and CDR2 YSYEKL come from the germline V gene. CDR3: CASSSQGEVTEAFF. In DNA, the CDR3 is TGCGCCAGCAGCTCCCAGGGGGAGGTCACTGAAGCTTTCTTT.

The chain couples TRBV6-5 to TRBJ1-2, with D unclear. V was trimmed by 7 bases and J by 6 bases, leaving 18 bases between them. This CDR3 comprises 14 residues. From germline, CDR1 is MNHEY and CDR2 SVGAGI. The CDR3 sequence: CASTSPREFNGYTF. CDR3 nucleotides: TGTGCCAGCACCTCGCCCCGGGAATTTAATGGCTACACCTTC.

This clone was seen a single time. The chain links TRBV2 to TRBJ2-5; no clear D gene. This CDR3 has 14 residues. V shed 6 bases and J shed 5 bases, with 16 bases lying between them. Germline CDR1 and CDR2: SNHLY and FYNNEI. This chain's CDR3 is CASRETGALETQYF. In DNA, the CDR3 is TGTGCCAGCAGGGAAACTGGTGCCCTCGAGACCCAGTACTTC.

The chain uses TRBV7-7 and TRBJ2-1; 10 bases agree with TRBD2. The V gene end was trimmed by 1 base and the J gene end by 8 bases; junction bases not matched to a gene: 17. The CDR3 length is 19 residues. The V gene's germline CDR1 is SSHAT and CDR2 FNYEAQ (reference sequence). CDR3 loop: CASSLGALAGDWRLDEQFF. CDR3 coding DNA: TGTGCCAGCAGCTTAGGTGCCCTAGCGGGAGATTGGAGATTGGATGAGCAGTTCTTC.

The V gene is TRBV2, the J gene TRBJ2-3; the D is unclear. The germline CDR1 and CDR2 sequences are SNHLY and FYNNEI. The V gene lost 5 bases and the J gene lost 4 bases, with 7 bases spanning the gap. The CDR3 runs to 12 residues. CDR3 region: CASSLTPDTQYF. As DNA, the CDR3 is TGTGCCAGCAGTCTAACTCCAGATACGCAGTATTTT.

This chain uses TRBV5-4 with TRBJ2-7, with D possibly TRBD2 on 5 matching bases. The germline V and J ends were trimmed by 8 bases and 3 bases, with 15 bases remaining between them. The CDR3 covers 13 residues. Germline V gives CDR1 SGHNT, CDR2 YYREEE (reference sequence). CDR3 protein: CARPHILDYEQYF. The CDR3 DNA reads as TGTGCCAGACCCCACATACTAGACTACGAGCAGTACTTC.

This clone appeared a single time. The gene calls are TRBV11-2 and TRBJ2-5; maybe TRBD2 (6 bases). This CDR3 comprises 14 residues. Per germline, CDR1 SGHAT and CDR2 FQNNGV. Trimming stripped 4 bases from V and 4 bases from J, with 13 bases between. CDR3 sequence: CASSSLEAGETQYF. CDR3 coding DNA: TGTGCCAGCAGCTCCCTGGAAGCGGGAGAGACCCAGTACTTC. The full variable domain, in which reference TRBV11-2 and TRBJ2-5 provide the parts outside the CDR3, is EAGVAQSPRYKIIEKRQSVAFWCNPISGHATLYWYQQILGQGPKLLIQFQNNGVVDDSQLPKDRFSAERLKGVDSTLKIQPAKLEDSAVYLCASSSLEAGETQYFGPGTRLLVL.

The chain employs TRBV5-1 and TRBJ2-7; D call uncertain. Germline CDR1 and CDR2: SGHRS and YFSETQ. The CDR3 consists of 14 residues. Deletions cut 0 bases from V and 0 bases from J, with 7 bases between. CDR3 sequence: CASSLVGFSYEQYF. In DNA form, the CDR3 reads TGCGCCAGCAGCTTGGTCGGGTTCTCCTACGAGCAGTACTTC.

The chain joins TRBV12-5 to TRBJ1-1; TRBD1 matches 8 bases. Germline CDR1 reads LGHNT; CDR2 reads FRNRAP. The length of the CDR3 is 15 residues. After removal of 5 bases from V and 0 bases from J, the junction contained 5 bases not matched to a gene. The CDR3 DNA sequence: TGTGCTAGTGGTCCGAGACAGGGGTTGAACACTGAAGCTTTCTTT. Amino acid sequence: CASGPRQGLNTEAFF.

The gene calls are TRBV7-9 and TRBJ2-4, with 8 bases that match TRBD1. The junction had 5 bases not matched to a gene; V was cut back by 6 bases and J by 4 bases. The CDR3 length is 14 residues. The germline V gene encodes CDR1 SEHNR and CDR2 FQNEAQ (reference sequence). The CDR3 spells CASSSRQGKNIQYF. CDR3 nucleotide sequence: TGTGCCAGCAGTAGCCGACAGGGGAAAAACATTCAGTACTTC. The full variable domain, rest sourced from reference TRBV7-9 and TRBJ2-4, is DTGVSQNPRHKITKRGQNVTFRCDPISEHNRLYWYRQTLGQGPEFLTYFQNEAQLEKSRLLSDRFSAERPKGSFSTLEIQRTEQGDSAMYLCASSSRQGKNIQYFGAGTRLSVL.

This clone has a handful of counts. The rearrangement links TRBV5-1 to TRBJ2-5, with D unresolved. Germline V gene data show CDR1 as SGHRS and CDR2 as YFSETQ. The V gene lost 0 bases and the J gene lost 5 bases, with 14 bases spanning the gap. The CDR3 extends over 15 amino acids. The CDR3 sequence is CASSLALSGWETQYF. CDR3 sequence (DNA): TGCGCCAGCAGCTTGGCCTTATCAGGTTGGGAGACCCAGTACTTC.

The CDR3 region is CAIRDPPGQGLNVLSGNSYEQYF. The CDR3 DNA reads as TGTGCCATCAGAGACCCTCCGGGACAGGGATTAAATGTTCTTAGCGGCAACTCCTACGAGCAGTACTTC. V usage is TRBV10-3 and J usage is TRBJ2-7; TRBD1 matches at 9 bases. Germline trimming cut 6 bases from V and 0 bases from J; bases unmatched to any gene: 30. From germline, CDR1 is ENHRY and CDR2 SYGVKD. The CDR3 consists of 23 residues.

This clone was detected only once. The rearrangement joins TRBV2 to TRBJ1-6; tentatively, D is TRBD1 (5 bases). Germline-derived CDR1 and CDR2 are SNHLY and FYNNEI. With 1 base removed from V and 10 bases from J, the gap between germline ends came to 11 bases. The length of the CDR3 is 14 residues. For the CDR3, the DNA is TGTGCCAGCAGTGAAGTCAGGTCAGGGTCACCCCTCCACTTT. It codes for CASSEVRSGSPLHF.

The CDR3 sequence is CASSSGWGQGAFF. The DNA for the CDR3 is TGTGCCAGCAGCTCCGGGTGGGGACAGGGGGCTTTCTTT. The V gene is TRBV7-8, the J gene TRBJ1-1; the match to TRBD1 covers 10 bases. The CDR3 sequence is 13 residues long. Trimming removed 4 bases from V and 11 bases from J; junction bases left unmatched: 7. Germline V gene lookup returns CDR1 SGHVS and CDR2 FQNEAQ. The whole variable domain, filled in from reference TRBV7-8 and TRBJ1-1, reads GAGVSQSPRYKVAKRGQDVALRCDPISGHVSLFWYQQALGQGPEFLTYFQNEAQLDKSGLPSDRFFAERPEGSVSTLKIQRTQQEDSAVYLCASSSGWGQGAFFGQGTRLTVV.